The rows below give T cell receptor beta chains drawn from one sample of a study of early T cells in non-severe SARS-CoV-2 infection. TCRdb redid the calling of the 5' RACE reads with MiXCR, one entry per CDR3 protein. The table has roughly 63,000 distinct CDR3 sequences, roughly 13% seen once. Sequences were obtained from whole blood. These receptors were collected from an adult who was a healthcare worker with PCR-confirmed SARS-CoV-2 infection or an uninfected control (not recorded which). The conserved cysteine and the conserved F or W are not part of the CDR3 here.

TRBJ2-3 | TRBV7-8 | ASSASLGGGDTQY
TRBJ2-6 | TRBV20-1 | SARDPAGANVLT
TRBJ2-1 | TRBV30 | AWSPARAYNEQF
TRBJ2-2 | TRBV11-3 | ASSLWSTGELF
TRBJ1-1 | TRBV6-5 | ASSYGVEAF
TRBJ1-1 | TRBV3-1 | ASSHLVRVGLNTEAF
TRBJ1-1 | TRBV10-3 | AISQLTGPFTEAF
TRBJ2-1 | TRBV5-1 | ASSLARTEQF
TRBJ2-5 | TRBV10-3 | AIREGQQYQETQY
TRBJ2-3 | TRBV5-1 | ASSLGTATSTDTQY
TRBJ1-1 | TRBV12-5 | ASASPGGNTEAF
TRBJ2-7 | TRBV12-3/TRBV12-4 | ASSRSTLGEQY
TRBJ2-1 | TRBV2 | ASSEKRGGYNEQF
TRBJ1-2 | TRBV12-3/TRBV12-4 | ASSHTGGYGYT